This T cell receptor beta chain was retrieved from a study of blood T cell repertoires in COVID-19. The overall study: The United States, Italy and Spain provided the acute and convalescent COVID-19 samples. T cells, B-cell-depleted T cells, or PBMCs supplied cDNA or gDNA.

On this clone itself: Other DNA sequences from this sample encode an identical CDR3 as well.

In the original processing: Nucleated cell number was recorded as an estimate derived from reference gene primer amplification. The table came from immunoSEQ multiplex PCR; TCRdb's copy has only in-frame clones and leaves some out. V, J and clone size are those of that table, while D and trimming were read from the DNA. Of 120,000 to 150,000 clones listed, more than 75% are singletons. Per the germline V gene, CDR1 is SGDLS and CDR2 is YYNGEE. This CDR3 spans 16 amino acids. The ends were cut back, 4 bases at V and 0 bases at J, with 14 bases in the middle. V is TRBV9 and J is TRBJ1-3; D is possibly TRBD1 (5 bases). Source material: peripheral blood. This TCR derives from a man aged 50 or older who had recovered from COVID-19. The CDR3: CASSPGGSSSGNTIYF. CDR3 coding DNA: TGTGCCAGCAGCCCCGGGGGGTCGTCCTCTGGAAACACCATATATTTT.